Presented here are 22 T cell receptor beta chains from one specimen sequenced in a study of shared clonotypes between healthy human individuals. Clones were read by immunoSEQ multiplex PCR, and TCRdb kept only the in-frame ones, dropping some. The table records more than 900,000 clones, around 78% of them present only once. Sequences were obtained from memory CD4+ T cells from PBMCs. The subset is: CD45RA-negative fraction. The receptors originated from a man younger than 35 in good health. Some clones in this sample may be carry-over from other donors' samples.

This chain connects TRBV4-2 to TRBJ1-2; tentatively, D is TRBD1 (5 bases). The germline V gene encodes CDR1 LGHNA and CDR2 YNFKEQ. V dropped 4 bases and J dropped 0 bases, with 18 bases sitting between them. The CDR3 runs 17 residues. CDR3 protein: CASSRPGRETSNYGYTF. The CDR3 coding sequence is TGTGCCAGCAGCCGACCGGGACGAGAAACTTCTAACTATGGCTACACCTTC.

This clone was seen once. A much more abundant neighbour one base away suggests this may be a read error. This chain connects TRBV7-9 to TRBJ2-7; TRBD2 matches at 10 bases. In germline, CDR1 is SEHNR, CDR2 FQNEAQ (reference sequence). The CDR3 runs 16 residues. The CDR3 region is CASSQSSSGGSYEQHF. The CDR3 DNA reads TGTGCCAGCAGCCAATCCTCTAGCGGGGGATCCTACGAGCAGCACTTC.

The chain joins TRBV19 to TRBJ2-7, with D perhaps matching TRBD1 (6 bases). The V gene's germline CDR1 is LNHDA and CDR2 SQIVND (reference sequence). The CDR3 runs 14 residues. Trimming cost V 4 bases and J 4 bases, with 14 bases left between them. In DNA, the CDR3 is TGTGCCAGTAGTAAGAACAGGGCCGAGTACGAGCAGTACTTC. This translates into CASSKNRAEYEQYF.

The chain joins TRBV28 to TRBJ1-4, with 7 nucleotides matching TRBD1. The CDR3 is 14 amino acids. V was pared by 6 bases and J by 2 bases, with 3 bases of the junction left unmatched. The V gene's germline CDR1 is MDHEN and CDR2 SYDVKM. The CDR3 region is CASRSRGTNEKLFF. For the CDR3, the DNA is TGTGCCAGCAGGAGCAGGGGGACTAATGAAAAACTGTTTTTT.

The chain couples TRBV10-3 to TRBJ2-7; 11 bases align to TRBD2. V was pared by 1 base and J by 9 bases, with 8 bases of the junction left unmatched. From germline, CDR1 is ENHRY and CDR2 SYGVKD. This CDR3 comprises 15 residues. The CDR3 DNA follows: TGTGCCATCAGTGAGTGGCTAGCGGGAGGTCAAGGGCAGTACTTC. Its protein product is CAISEWLAGGQGQYF.

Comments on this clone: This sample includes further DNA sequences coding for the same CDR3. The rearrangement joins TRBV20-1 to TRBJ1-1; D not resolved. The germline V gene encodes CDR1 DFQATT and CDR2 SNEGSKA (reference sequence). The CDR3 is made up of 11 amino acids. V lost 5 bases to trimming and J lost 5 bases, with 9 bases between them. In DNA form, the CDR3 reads TGCAGTGCTCCGGGGAGTACTGAAGCTTTCTTT. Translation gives CSAPGSTEAFF.

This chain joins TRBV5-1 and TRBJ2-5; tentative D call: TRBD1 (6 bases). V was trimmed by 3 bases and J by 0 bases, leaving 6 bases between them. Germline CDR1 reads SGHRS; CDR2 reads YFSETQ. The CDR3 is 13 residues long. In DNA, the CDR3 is TGCGCCAGCAGCTGGACAGACCAAGAGACCCAGTACTTC. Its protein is CASSWTDQETQYF.

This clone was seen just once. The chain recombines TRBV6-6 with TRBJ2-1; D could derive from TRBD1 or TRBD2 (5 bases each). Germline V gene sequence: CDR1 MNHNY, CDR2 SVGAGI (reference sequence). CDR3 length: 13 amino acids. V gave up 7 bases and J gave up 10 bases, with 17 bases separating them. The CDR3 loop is CASTQRWDGEQFF. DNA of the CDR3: TGTGCCAGCACCCAACGCTGGGACGGAGAGCAGTTCTTC.

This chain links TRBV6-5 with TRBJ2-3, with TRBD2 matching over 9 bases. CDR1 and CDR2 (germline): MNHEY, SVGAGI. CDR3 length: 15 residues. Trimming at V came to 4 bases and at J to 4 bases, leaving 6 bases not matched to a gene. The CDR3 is CASSLVAGGPDTQYF. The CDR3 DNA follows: TGTGCCAGCAGTTTAGTTGCGGGAGGGCCAGATACGCAGTATTTT.

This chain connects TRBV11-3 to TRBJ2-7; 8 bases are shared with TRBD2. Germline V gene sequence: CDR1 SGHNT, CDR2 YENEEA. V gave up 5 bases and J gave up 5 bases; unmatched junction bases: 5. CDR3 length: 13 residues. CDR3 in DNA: TGTGCCAGCAGCCCGGCGGGGGGTAACGAGCAGTACTTC. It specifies CASSPAGGNEQYF.

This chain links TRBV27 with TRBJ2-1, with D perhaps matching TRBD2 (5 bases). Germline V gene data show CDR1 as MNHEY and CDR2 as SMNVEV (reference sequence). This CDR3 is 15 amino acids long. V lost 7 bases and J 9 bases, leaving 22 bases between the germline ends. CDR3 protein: CASTRTHPGVGEQFF. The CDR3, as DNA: TGTGCCAGCACCAGAACACATCCCGGGGTCGGTGAGCAGTTCTTC.

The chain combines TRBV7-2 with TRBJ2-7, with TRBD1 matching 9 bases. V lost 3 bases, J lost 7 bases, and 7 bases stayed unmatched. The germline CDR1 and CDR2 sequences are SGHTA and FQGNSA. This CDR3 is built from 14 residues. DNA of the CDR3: TGTGCCAGCAGCTTCGCGGGACAGGGAACTGAGCAGTACTTC. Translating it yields CASSFAGQGTEQYF.

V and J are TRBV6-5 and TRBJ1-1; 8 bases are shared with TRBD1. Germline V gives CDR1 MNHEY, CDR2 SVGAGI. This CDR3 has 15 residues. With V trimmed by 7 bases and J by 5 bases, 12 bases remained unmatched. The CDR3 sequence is CASTQQGGSPTEAFF. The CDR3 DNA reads TGTGCCAGCACCCAACAGGGGGGATCGCCGACTGAAGCTTTCTTT.

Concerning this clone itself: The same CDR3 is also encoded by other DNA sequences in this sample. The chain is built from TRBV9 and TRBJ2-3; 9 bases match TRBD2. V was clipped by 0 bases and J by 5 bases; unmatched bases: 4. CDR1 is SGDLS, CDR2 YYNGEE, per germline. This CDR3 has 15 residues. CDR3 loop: CASSVDAGGRDTQYF. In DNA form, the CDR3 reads TGTGCCAGCAGCGTAGATGCGGGAGGGAGAGATACGCAGTATTTT.

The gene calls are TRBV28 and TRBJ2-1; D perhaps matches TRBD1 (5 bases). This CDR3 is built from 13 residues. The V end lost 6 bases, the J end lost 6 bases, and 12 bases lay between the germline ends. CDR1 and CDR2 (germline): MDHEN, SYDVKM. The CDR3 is CASRPQGINEQFF. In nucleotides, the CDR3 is TGTGCCAGCAGACCCCAGGGTATCAATGAGCAGTTCTTC.

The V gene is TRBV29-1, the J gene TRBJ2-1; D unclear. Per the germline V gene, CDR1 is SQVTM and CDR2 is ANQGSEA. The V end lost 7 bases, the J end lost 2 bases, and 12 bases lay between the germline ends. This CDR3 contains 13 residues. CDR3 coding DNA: TGCAGCGAAAAAGGACCGGCCTACAATGAGCAGTTCTTC. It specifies CSEKGPAYNEQFF.

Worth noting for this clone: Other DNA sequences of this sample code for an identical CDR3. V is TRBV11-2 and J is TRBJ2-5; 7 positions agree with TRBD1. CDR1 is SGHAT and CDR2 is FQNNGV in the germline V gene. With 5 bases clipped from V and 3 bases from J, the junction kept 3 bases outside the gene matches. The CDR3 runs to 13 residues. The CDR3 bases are TGTGCCAGCAGCCCCGACAGGGAAGAGACCCAGTACTTC. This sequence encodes CASSPDREETQYF.

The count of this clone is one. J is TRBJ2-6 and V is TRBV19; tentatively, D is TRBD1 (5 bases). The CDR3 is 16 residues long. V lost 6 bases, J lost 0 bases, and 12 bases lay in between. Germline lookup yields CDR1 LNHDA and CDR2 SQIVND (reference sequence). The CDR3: CASRPTGISGANVLTF. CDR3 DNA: TGTGCCAGTAGGCCCACAGGAATCTCTGGGGCCAACGTCCTGACTTTC.

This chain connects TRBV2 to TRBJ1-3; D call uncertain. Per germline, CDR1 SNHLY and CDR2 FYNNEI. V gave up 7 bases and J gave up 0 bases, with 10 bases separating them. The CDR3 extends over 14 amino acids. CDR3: CASMISSSGNTIYF. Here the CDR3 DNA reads TGTGCCAGCATGATCTCGAGCTCTGGAAACACCATATATTTT.

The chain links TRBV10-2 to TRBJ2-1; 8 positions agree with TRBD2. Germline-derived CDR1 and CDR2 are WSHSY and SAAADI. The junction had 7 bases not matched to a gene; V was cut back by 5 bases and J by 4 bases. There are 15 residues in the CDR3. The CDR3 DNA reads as TGCGCCAGCAGTTTGAGTAGCGGGGTTTACAATGAGCAGTTCTTC. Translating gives CASSLSSGVYNEQFF.

The CDR3, as DNA: TGTGCCAGCAGGATTGGATCGACTAGCGGGGTCACCTACGAGCAGTACTTC. The encoded protein is CASRIGSTSGVTYEQYF. The gene calls are TRBV7-2 and TRBJ2-7, with 11 positions matching TRBD2. This CDR3 contains 17 residues. Trimming cost V 6 bases and J 2 bases; bases outside gene matches: 12. From germline, CDR1 is SGHTA and CDR2 FQGNSA.

The CDR3 loop is CASDSSEGFGYTF. CDR3 in DNA: TGTGCCAGCGACAGTTCCGAGGGGTTTGGCTACACCTTC. The chain links TRBV2 to TRBJ1-2, with D perhaps matching TRBD1 (5 bases). The germline V gene has CDR1 SNHLY and CDR2 FYNNEI. V was clipped by 8 bases and J by 7 bases, with 17 bases between them. The CDR3 loop spans 13 amino acids.